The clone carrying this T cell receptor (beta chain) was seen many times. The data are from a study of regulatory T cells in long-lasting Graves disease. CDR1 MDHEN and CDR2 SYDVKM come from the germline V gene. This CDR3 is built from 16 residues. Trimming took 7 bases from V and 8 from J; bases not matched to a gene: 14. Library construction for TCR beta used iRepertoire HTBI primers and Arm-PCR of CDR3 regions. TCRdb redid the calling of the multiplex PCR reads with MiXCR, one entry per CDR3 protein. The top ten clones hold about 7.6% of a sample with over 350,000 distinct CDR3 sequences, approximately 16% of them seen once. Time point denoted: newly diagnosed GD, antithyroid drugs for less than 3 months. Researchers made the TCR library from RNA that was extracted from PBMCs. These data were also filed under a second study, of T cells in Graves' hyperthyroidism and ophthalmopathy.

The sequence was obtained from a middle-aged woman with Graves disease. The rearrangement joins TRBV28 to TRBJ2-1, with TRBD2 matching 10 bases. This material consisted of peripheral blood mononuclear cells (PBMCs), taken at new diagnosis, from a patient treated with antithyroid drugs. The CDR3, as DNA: TGTGCCAGCACACCCCCCATAGCGGGAGGAGTGGATGAGCAGTTCTTC. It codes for CASTPPIAGGVDEQFF. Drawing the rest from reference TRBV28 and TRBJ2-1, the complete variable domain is DVKVTQSSRYLVKRTGEKVFLECVQDMDHENMFWYRQDPGLGLRLIYFSYDVKMKEKGDIPEGYSVSREKKERFSLILESASTNQTSMYLCASTPPIAGGVDEQFFGPGTRLTVL.